The present T cell receptor beta chain was sequenced within a study of blood T cell repertoires in COVID-19. Study-level information: Acute-phase and convalescent COVID-19 samples originated in the United States, Italy and Spain. Sources were T cells, B-cell-depleted T cells, or PBMCs; the material itself was cDNA or gDNA.

Original data processing: Estimation of nucleated cell counts was performed using reference gene primer amplification. Produced via immunoSEQ multiplex PCR; TCRdb's table is partial and in-frame only. That table is the source of V, J and clone size, and D and trimming were worked out from the DNA. The sample shows 450,000 to 500,000 clones, approximately 83% of them seen only once. V lost 2 bases and J lost 4, with 15 bases in between. The length of the CDR3 is 15 residues. The germline V gene encodes CDR1 SGHKS and CDR2 YYEKEE (reference sequence). Sequenced material: peripheral blood. The chain employs TRBV5-5 and TRBJ1-2; no firm D call. The TCR sequence derives from a human donor in a cohort sampled during active COVID-19. The CDR3 protein is CASSLEGLRSYGYTF. CDR3 DNA: TGTGCCAGCAGCTTAGAGGGCTTGAGGAGCTATGGCTACACCTTC.